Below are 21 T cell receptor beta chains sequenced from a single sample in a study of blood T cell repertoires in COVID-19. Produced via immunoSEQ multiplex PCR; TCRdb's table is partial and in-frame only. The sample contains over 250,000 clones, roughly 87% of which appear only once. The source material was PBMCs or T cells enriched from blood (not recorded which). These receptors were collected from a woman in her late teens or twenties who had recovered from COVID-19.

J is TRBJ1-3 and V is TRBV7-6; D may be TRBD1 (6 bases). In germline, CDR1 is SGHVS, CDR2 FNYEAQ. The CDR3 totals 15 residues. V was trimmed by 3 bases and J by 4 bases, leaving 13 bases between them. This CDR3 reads CASSLGDRLGNTIYF. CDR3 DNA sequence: TGTGCCAGCAGCTTGGGCGACAGGCTGGGAAACACCATATATTTT. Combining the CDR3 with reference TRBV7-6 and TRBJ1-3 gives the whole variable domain GAGVSQSPRYKVTKRGQDVALRCDPISGHVSLYWYRQALGQGPEFLTYFNYEAQQDKSGLPNDRFSAERPEGSISTLTIQRTEQRDSAMYRCASSLGDRLGNTIYFGEGSWLTVV.

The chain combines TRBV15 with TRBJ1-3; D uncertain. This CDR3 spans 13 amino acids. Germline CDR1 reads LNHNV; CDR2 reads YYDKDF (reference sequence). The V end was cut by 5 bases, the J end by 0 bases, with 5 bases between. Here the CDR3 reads CATSVYSGNTIYF. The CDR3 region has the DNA TGTGCCACCAGCGTGTACTCTGGAAACACCATATATTTT.

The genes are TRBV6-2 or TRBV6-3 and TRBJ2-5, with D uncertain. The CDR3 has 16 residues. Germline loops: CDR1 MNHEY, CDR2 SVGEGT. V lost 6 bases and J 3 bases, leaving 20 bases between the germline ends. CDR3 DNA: TGTGCCAGCAGCTCACCGGAGACGCCATCCAAAGAGACCCAGTACTTC. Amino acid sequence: CASSSPETPSKETQYF.

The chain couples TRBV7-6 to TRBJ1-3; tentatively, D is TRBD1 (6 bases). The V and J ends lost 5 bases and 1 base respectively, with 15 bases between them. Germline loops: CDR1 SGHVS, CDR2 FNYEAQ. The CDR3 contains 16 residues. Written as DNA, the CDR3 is TGTGCCAGCAGCGGATACAGGGATCCATCTGGAAACACCATATATTTT. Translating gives CASSGYRDPSGNTIYF.

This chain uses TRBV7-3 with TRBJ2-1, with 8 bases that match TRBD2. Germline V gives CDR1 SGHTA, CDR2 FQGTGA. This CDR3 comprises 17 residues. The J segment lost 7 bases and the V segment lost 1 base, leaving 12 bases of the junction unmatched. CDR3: CASSLNPTSGVGNEQFF. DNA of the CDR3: TGTGCCAGCAGCTTAAATCCCACTAGCGGTGTCGGAAATGAGCAGTTCTTC. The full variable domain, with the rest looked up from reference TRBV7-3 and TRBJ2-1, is GAGVSQTPSNKVTEKGKYVELRCDPISGHTALYWYRQSLGQGPEFLIYFQGTGAADDSGLPNDRFFAVRPEGSVSTLKIQRTERGDSAVYLCASSLNPTSGVGNEQFFGPGTRLTVL.

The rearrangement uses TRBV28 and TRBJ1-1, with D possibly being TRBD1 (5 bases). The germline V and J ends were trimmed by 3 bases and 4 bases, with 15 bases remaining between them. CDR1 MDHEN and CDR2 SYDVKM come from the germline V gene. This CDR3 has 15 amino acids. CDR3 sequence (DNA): TGTGCCAGCAGTTTTGGGGATAGGGGTTCCACTGAAGCTTTCTTT. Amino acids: CASSFGDRGSTEAFF.

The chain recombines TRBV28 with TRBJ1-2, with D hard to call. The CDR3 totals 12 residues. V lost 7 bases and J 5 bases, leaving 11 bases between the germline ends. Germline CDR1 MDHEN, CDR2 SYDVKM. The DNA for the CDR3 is TGTGCCAGCATGAGGAGTGAGTATGGCTACACCTTC. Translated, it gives CASMRSEYGYTF.

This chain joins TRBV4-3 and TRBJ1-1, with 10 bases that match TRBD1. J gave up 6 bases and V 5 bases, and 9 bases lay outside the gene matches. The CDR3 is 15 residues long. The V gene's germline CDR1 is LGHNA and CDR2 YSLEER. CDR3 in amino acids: CASSSGQGESSEAFF. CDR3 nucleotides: TGCGCCAGCAGCTCCGGACAGGGGGAGTCCTCTGAAGCTTTCTTT.

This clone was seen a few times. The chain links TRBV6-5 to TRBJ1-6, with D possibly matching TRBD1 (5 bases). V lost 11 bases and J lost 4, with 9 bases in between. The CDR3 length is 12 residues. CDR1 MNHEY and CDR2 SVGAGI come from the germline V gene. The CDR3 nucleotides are TGTGCCGCCGGGACTTATAATTCACCCCTCCACTTT. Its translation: CAAGTYNSPLHF.

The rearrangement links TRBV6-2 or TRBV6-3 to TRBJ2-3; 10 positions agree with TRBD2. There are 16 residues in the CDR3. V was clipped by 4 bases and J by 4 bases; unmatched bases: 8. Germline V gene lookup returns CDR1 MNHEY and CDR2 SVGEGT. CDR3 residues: CASSSRRTSGADTQYF. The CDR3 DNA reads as TGTGCCAGCAGTTCTCGCAGGACTAGCGGTGCAGATACGCAGTATTTT.

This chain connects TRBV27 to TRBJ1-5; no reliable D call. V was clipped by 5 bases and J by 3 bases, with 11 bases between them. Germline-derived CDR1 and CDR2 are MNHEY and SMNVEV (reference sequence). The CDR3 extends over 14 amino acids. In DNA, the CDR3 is TGTGCCAGCAGTCCCGCGAGGCTCAATCAGCCCCAGCATTTT. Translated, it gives CASSPARLNQPQHF.

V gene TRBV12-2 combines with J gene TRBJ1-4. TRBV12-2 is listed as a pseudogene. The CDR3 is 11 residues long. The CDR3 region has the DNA TGTGCAAGTCGCTTCGTGGAAAAACTGTTTTTT. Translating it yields CASRFVEKLFF.

The CDR3 sequence is CASSILAGGEKLFF. The CDR3 DNA is TGTGCCAGTAGTATATTGGCGGGAGGCGAAAAACTGTTTTTT. This rearrangement joins TRBV19 to TRBJ1-4; D ambiguous. Trimming shortened V by 2 bases and J by 8 bases, and 12 bases separated the two germline ends. This CDR3 has 14 amino acids. Germline CDR1 is LNHDA and CDR2 is SQIVND (reference sequence). Together with reference TRBV19 and TRBJ1-4, the CDR3 gives the full variable domain: DGGITQSPKYLFRKEGQNVTLSCEQNLNHDAMYWYRQDPGQGLRLIYYSQIVNDFQKGDIAEGYSVSREKKESFPLTVTSAQKNPTAFYLCASSILAGGEKLFFGSGTQLSVL.

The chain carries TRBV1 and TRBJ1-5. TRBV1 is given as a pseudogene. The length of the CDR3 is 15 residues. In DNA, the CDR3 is TGCACCAGCACCCGGCCGGGCGGGGAAAATCAGCCCCAGCATTTT. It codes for CTSTRPGGENQPQHF.

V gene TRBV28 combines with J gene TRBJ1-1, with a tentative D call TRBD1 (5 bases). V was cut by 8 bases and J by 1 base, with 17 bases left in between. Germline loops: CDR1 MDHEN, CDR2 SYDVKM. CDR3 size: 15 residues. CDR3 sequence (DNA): TGTGCCAGCGCACAACTCCCGGGGGGGAACACTGAAGCTTTCTTT. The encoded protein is CASAQLPGGNTEAFF.

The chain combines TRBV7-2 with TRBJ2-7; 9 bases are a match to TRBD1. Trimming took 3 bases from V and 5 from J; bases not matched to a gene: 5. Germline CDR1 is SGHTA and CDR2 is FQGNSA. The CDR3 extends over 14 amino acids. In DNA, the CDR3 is TGTGCCAGCAGCTTGGGGACAGGGACACACGAGCAGTACTTC. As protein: CASSLGTGTHEQYF.

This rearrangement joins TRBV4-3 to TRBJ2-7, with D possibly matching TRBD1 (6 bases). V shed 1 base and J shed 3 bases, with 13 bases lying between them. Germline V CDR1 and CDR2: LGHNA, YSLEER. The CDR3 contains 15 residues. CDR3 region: CASSQAQGIIYEQYF. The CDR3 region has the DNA TGCGCCAGCAGCCAAGCGCAGGGGATTATCTACGAGCAGTACTTC.

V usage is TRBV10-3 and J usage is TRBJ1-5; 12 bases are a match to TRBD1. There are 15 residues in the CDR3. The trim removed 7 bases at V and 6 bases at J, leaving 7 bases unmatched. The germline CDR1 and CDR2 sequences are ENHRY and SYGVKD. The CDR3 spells CAIINRDRGLQPQHF. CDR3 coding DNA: TGTGCCATCATAAATCGGGACAGGGGGCTTCAGCCCCAGCATTTT.

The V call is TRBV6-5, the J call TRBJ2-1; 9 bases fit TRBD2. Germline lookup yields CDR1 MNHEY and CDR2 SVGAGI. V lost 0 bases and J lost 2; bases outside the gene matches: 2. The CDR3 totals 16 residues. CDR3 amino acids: CASSYSSGRPYNEQFF. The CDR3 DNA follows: TGTGCCAGCAGTTACTCTAGCGGGAGACCCTACAATGAGCAGTTCTTC.

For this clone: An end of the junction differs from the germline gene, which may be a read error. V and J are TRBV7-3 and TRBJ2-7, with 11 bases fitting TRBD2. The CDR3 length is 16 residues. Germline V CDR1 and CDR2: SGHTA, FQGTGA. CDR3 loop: CASSLTDSGGAYEQYF. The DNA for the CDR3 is TGTGCCAGCAGTTTAACCGATAGCGGGGGGGCCTACGAGCAGTACTTC.

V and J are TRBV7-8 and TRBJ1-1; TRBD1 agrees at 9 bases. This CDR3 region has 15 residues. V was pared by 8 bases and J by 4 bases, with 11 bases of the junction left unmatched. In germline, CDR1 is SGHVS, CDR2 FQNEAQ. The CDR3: CASRPRQGEATEAFF. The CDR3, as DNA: TGTGCCAGCCGACCCCGACAGGGGGAAGCCACTGAAGCTTTCTTT.